This passage covers 21 T cell receptor beta chains from one sample sequenced in a study of monozygotic twins with inflammatory bowel disease. After re-calling the 5' RACE reads, TCRdb lists one entry per CDR3 protein, DNA absent. In total, the table holds approximately 100,000 distinct CDR3 sequences. Material: blood. These receptors were obtained from a human donor with ulcerative colitis or Crohn's disease, or a healthy co-twin of an affected twin (not recorded which).

The V gene is TRBV19, the J gene TRBJ2-7; TCRdb proposes TRBD1, but this gene call is untestable without DNA. The CDR3 runs to 13 residues. Germline lookup yields CDR1 LNHDA and CDR2 SQIVND (reference sequence). The CDR3 protein is CASSRRGGYEQYF.

V is TRBV2 and J is TRBJ2-7; TCRdb gives TRBD1 as the D gene, but with no DNA this cannot be confirmed. Germline V CDR1 and CDR2: SNHLY, FYNNEI. CDR3 length: 14 residues. The CDR3 sequence: CASSEGAPIYEQYF.

The genes are TRBV5-1 and TRBJ2-2; without DNA, the TCRdb call of TRBD2 cannot be checked. Germline values: CDR1 SGHRS, CDR2 YFSETQ. The CDR3 is 14 residues long. CDR3: CASSSGPNTGELFF.

The chain combines TRBV20-1 with TRBJ2-5; TCRdb's D call of TRBD2 is untestable without DNA. The CDR3 loop spans 14 amino acids. The germline CDR1 and CDR2 sequences are DFQATT and SNEGSKA (reference sequence). CDR3 region: CSATPGTLQETQYF.

This chain links TRBV12-5 with TRBJ2-6; no DNA is available, so the TRBD1 call from TCRdb remains unchecked. Germline values: CDR1 LGHNT, CDR2 FRNRAP. The CDR3 sequence is 18 residues long. This chain's CDR3 is CASGLVSQGGSGANVLTF.

This chain connects TRBV28 to TRBJ2-1; TCRdb's assignment of TRBD2 cannot be checked, as there is no DNA. The CDR3 consists of 15 residues. The germline V gene has CDR1 MDHEN and CDR2 SYDVKM. The CDR3 sequence is CASGEEREVYNEQFF.

The chain has TRBV5-1 and TRBJ2-5. The germline CDR1 and CDR2 sequences are SGHRS and YFSETQ. This CDR3 is 14 amino acids long. The CDR3 sequence: CASSLGSQLETQYF.

The chain employs TRBV10-3 and TRBJ2-7; TCRdb reports TRBD1, a call that lacks DNA to check it against. This CDR3 is 16 amino acids long. Germline-derived CDR1 and CDR2 are ENHRY and SYGVKD. The CDR3 sequence: CAISFQDSGQGDEQYF.

The chain combines TRBV12-3 or TRBV12-4 with TRBJ1-6; the TCRdb call, TRBD1, lacks DNA for checking. This CDR3 has 13 amino acids. This CDR3 is CASSFFRGSPLHF.

The J gene is TRBJ1-6, the V gene TRBV20-1; checking the TCRdb D call of TRBD1 is not possible without DNA. The CDR3 has 12 residues. CDR1 DFQATT and CDR2 SNEGSKA come from the germline V gene (reference sequence). CDR3 sequence: CSARRVGTPLHF.

This clonotype is labeled medium-sized (0.01 to 0.1%) based on frequency. The V call is TRBV7-9, the J call TRBJ2-2. The CDR3 spans 14 residues. From germline, CDR1 is SEHNR and CDR2 FQNEAQ (reference sequence). The CDR3 reads CASSFGENTGELFF.

The chain links TRBV7-2 to TRBJ2-1; TCRdb picks TRBD2, but there is no DNA to check that call. From germline, CDR1 is SGHTA and CDR2 FQGNSA. The CDR3 extends over 13 amino acids. The CDR3 loop reads CASGTVSYNEQFF.

This sequence joins TRBV20-1 and TRBJ2-7; TCRdb lists TRBD2, though no DNA is available to test this call. Germline V CDR1 and CDR2: DFQATT, SNEGSKA (reference sequence). CDR3 length: 16 residues. CDR3 in amino acids: CSARDGSGRDSYEQYF.

The V and J genes are TRBV5-1 and TRBJ2-1; TCRdb proposes TRBD1, but this gene call is untestable without DNA. This CDR3 is built from 15 residues. The germline V gene encodes CDR1 SGHRS and CDR2 YFSETQ. This CDR3 reads CASSPPQIPNNEQFF.

The chain carries TRBV20-1 and TRBJ1-6; TCRdb's D call, TRBD1, is unchecked because there is no DNA. CDR1 is DFQATT and CDR2 is SNEGSKA in the germline V gene (reference sequence). The CDR3 has 16 residues. CDR3: CSARDLGTGDNSPLHF.

The rearrangement joins TRBV20-1 to TRBJ1-5; as DNA is missing, the TRBD1 call by TCRdb cannot be tested. The CDR3 runs to 15 residues. Germline CDR1 reads DFQATT; CDR2 reads SNEGSKA (reference sequence). CDR3 loop: CSASEGAWGNQPQHF.

The chain links TRBV7-2 to TRBJ2-7; checking the TCRdb D call of TRBD2 is not possible without DNA. CDR3 size: 15 residues. Germline-derived CDR1 and CDR2 are SGHTA and FQGNSA. CDR3 loop: CASSFKRESSYEQYF.

V is TRBV12-3 or TRBV12-4 and J is TRBJ1-6. The CDR3 is 11 amino acids. The CDR3 reads CASSPNSPLHF.

CDR3 sequence: CSAESDRGRHNEQFF. V is TRBV20-1 and J is TRBJ2-1; the D gene TCRdb calls, TRBD1, cannot be checked with no DNA. The CDR3 is made up of 15 amino acids. Germline V gene sequence: CDR1 DFQATT, CDR2 SNEGSKA (reference sequence).

The CDR3 reads CASKSEPSANEQFF. V usage is TRBV2 and J usage is TRBJ2-1; the D call from TCRdb, TRBD2, cannot be confirmed without DNA. CDR1 is SNHLY and CDR2 is FYNNEI in the germline V gene. The length of the CDR3 is 14 residues.

This sequence joins TRBV5-1 and TRBJ1-3; TCRdb outputs TRBD1, but without DNA this stays unchecked. Per the germline V gene, CDR1 is SGHRS and CDR2 is YFSETQ. This CDR3 region has 15 residues. The CDR3 here is CASSRRQGGGNTIYF.